The rows below give T cell receptor beta chains drawn from one sample of a study of post-analysis software for immune sequencing data. Each CDR3 protein is one row after TCRdb ran MiXCR on the PCR reads. The sample has 820,000 or so distinct CDR3 sequences, around 50% seen once. The sequenced sample consisted of blood. All receptors come from a girl under 18 with multiple sclerosis. Each CDR3 is given with its conserved first and last residue. The D gene is left open where the match is weak. Clone sizes are given selectively: once, few, many, or a class where the clone is expanded.

D gene,V gene,clone size,J gene,CDR3 DNA,CDR3 protein
.,TRBV7-3,few,TRBJ2-7,TGTGCCAGCAGCTTAACCTCCAGGGACTCCTCCTCCTACGAGCAGTACTTC,CASSLTSRDSSSYEQYF
.,TRBV4-1,.,TRBJ2-7,TGCGCCAGCAGCCAAGCTACCCCAGGCCTCGGCGAGCAGTACTTC,CASSQATPGLGEQYF
TRBD2,TRBV7-9,.,TRBJ2-6,TGTGCCAGCATCCCGCGGGGGAAATCTGGGGCCAACGTCCTGACTTTC,CASIPRGKSGANVLTF
.,TRBV29-1,few,TRBJ1-2,TGCAGCGTTGGGGGGGCAGCTTATGCTGGCTACACCTTC,CSVGGAAYAGYTF
TRBD1,TRBV28,.,TRBJ2-5,TGTGCCAGCACCCCAGGGGGCAGGGAAGAGACCCAGTACTTC,CASTPGGREETQYF
.,TRBV3-1,once,TRBJ2-2,TGTGCCAGCAGCCAAGGGACTATCACCGGGGAGCTGTTTTTT,CASSQGTITGELFF
.,TRBV7-3,.,TRBJ2-7,TGTGCCAGCAGCGCAGGGGTCTCCTACGAGCAGTACTTC,CASSAGVSYEQYF
.,TRBV7-9,.,TRBJ2-7,TGTGCCAGCAGCCACCGGGACATCACCTACGAGCAGTACTTC,CASSHRDITYEQYF
TRBD2,TRBV7-9,.,TRBJ2-3,TGTGCCAGCAGCTATCACGGGACTAGTGTAGATACGCAGTATTTT,CASSYHGTSVDTQYF
.,TRBV15,.,TRBJ2-3,TGTGCCACCAGCAGACAGGGGAAAGCGCAGTATTTT,CATSRQGKAQYF
.,TRBV6-6,.,TRBJ2-5,TGTGCCAGCAGTCGCCCGGACAGCCAAGAGACCCAGTACTTC,CASSRPDSQETQYF
.,TRBV29-1,.,TRBJ2-3,TGCAGCGTTGAAAGCGACCGCACAGATACGCAGTATTTT,CSVESDRTDTQYF
TRBD1,TRBV5-6,.,TRBJ2-5,TGTGCCAGCAGCTTACGACTTAACAAGAGGACAGGGAGAGAGACCCAGTACTTC,CASSLRLNKRTGRETQYF
TRBD1,TRBV27,.,TRBJ1-4,TGTGCCAGCTCAACAGGGGGCAAGGAAAAACTGTTTTTT,CASSTGGKEKLFF
.,TRBV9,few,TRBJ2-1,TGTGCCAGCTCCCCCACAGGAAACTACAATGAGCAGTTCTTC,CASSPTGNYNEQFF